The 17 T cell receptor beta chains reported below all come from one sample, sequenced in a study of blood T cell repertoires in COVID-19. Assay used: immunoSEQ multiplex PCR; TCRdb lists only in-frame clones, some missing. The data contain over 200,000 clones, 87% of them singletons. Sequencing input: peripheral blood. The receptors derive from a woman in her forties or fifties with acute or convalescent COVID-19.

The count of this clone is one. This chain links TRBV28 with TRBJ1-1; D remains ambiguous. The CDR3 extends over 12 amino acids. Per the germline V gene, CDR1 is MDHEN and CDR2 is SYDVKM. Deletions cut 3 bases from V and 1 base from J, with 3 bases between. DNA of the CDR3: TGTGCCAGCAGTTTTCAGAACACTGAAGCTTTCTTT. Residues: CASSFQNTEAFF. Full variable domain (outside the CDR3, taken from reference TRBV28 and TRBJ1-1): DVKVTQSSRYLVKRTGEKVFLECVQDMDHENMFWYRQDPGLGLRLIYFSYDVKMKEKGDIPEGYSVSREKKERFSLILESASTNQTSMYLCASSFQNTEAFFGQGTRLTVV.

This clone was seen more than once but under ten times. V and J are TRBV7-9 and TRBJ2-7, with unresolved D. CDR3 length: 15 residues. V was shortened by 5 bases and J by 0 bases, with 14 bases between the two germline ends. From germline, CDR1 is SEHNR and CDR2 FQNEAQ (reference sequence). The CDR3 nucleotides read TGTGCCAGCAGCGTCATCTTAGCACACTCCTACGAGCAGTACTTC. It encodes CASSVILAHSYEQYF.

This chain uses TRBV5-6 with TRBJ1-5, with unresolved D. The CDR3 is 17 residues long. V dropped 0 bases and J dropped 4 bases, with 17 bases sitting between them. The V gene's germline CDR1 is SGHDT and CDR2 YYEEEE. The CDR3 DNA sequence: TGTGCCAGCAGCTTGGCAGCAGGCGGTTCGGGAAATCAGCCCCAGCATTTT. Protein: CASSLAAGGSGNQPQHF.

V gene TRBV7-9 combines with J gene TRBJ1-4; no clear D gene. The germline V gene encodes CDR1 SEHNR and CDR2 FQNEAQ (reference sequence). The V end lost 5 bases, the J end lost 7 bases, and 8 bases lay between the germline ends. The CDR3 is 12 residues long. This CDR3 reads CASSVFPEKLFF. In DNA form, the CDR3 reads TGTGCCAGCAGCGTCTTCCCTGAAAAACTGTTTTTT.

The chain recombines TRBV27 with TRBJ2-7; 12 positions match TRBD2. The V segment lost 6 bases and the J segment 5 bases; nucleotides outside the gene matches: 8. This CDR3 is built from 15 residues. Germline V gene data show CDR1 as MNHEY and CDR2 as SMNVEV (reference sequence). CDR3 DNA: TGTGCCAGCAGACTACTGACTAGCGGGAGTAACGAGCAGTACTTC. Its translation: CASRLLTSGSNEQYF.

The chain employs TRBV19 and TRBJ1-5, with 7 bases lining up with TRBD1. Germline CDR1 reads LNHDA; CDR2 reads SQIVND (reference sequence). CDR3 length: 17 residues. The ends lost 4 bases at V and 2 bases at J; junction bases unmatched: 11. The CDR3 DNA reads TGTGCCAGTAGTAACGGCAGGGGGATGTTGGGCAATCAGCCCCAGCATTTT. Protein product: CASSNGRGMLGNQPQHF.

The chain recombines TRBV18 with TRBJ1-4, with no clear D. This CDR3 spans 12 amino acids. V gave up 3 bases and J gave up 10 bases, with 9 bases separating them. Germline assignment: CDR1 KGHSH and CDR2 LQKENI. The CDR3 is CASSPEGSKLFF. In DNA form, the CDR3 reads TGTGCCAGCTCACCTGAGGGATCAAAACTGTTTTTT.

The V gene is TRBV6-2 or TRBV6-3, the J gene TRBJ2-1; a possible D gene is TRBD2 (6 bases). Trimming took off 6 bases at V and 6 bases at J, with 9 bases between the two ends. The CDR3 has 12 amino acids. Germline CDR1 MNHEY, CDR2 SVGEGT. The CDR3 sequence: CASSLAANEQFF. CDR3 sequence (DNA): TGTGCCAGCAGCTTAGCGGCCAATGAGCAGTTCTTC.

This clone was picked up a small number of times. V usage is TRBV19 and J usage is TRBJ1-5, with D perhaps matching TRBD1 (6 bases). This CDR3 has 14 amino acids. Germline CDR1 LNHDA, CDR2 SQIVND (reference sequence). V lost 7 bases and J 5 bases, leaving 15 bases between the germline ends. The CDR3 coding sequence is TGTGCCAGTAATGTAAGGGGGAGTGATCAGCCCCAGCATTTT. Its translation: CASNVRGSDQPQHF.

Only a few counts were recorded for this clone. J is TRBJ2-7 and V is TRBV5-1; 7 bases are shared with TRBD2. Looked up from germline, CDR1 is SGHRS and CDR2 is YFSETQ. The CDR3 contains 16 residues. J gave up 2 bases and V 0 bases, and 8 bases lay outside the gene matches. The CDR3 is CASSLDPTSVAYEQYF. The CDR3 DNA reads TGCGCCAGCAGCTTGGACCCCACTAGCGTGGCCTACGAGCAGTACTTC.

The chain carries TRBV19 and TRBJ1-4; perhaps TRBD1 as D (5 bases). V was shortened by 7 bases and J by 7 bases, with 22 bases between the two germline ends. The CDR3 runs to 16 residues. Germline assignment: CDR1 LNHDA and CDR2 SQIVND (reference sequence). DNA of the CDR3: TGTGCCAGTATCAGGAGTACCCCAGGGTATCGTGAAAAACTGTTTTTT. Translating it yields CASIRSTPGYREKLFF.

The V call is TRBV7-3, the J call TRBJ2-7, with TRBD2 identical over 7 bases. The CDR3 loop spans 13 amino acids. The junction had 2 bases not matched to a gene; V was cut back by 1 base and J by 5 bases. The V gene's germline CDR1 is SGHTA and CDR2 FQGTGA. CDR3 residues: CASSLMGGNEQYF. The CDR3 DNA follows: TGTGCCAGCAGCTTAATGGGAGGGAACGAGCAGTACTTC.

The chain combines TRBV5-1 with TRBJ2-3; weak D call: TRBD1 (6 bases). The V and J ends lost 4 bases and 2 bases respectively, with 11 bases between them. Per the germline V gene, CDR1 is SGHRS and CDR2 is YFSETQ. This CDR3 is 14 amino acids long. CDR3 loop: CASSRDKATDTQYF. CDR3 in DNA: TGCGCCAGCAGCCGGGACAAAGCCACAGATACGCAGTATTTT.

The sample holds one count of this clone. The chain couples TRBV21-1 to TRBJ2-1; the DNA was not used to check the table's D call, TRBD2. TRBV21-1 is recorded as a pseudogene. The CDR3 is 18 residues long. CDR3 residues: CASSKEWTSGREMSGQFF. In DNA, the CDR3 is TGTGCCAGCAGCAAAGAATGGACTAGCGGGCGCGAGATGAGTGGGCAGTTCTTC.

The chain recombines TRBV24-1 with TRBJ2-7; D call uncertain. Trimming took 4 bases from V and 4 from J, leaving 7 bases between them. This CDR3 contains 12 residues. Germline lookup yields CDR1 KGHDR and CDR2 SFDVKD. The CDR3 nucleotides are TGTGCCACCAGTGACCCAGGTTACGAGCAGTACTTC. Encoded protein: CATSDPGYEQYF.

The chain has TRBV28 and TRBJ1-6, with a tentative D call TRBD1 (5 bases). V was clipped by 6 bases and J by 6 bases, with 15 bases between them. Germline-derived CDR1 and CDR2 are MDHEN and SYDVKM. The CDR3 spans 15 residues. CDR3 nucleotide sequence: TGTGCCAGCAGGGGGGGTGGAAGGACTAATTCACCCCTCCACTTT. Translated, it gives CASRGGGRTNSPLHF.

The V gene is TRBV11-3, the J gene TRBJ2-1; a possible D gene is TRBD2 (5 bases). Trimming cost V 0 bases and J 10 bases, with 13 bases left between them. The CDR3 runs to 14 residues. Looked up from germline, CDR1 is SGHNT and CDR2 is YENEEA. The DNA for the CDR3 is TGTGCCAGCAGCTTAGATGCAAACGGGATAGAGCAGTTCTTC. This gives the protein CASSLDANGIEQFF.